Below, one TCR beta chain is given with its context. Its matching antigen is unknown. CDR3 length: 16 amino acids. Germline CDR1 LNHNV, CDR2 YYDKDF (reference sequence). V dropped 0 bases and J dropped 4; count of bases not matched to a gene: 6. This sample stems from a study of cytomegalovirus exposure and HLA in healthy donors. Study at large: The approximately 710 first-cohort repertoires and the 130 or so validation repertoires shared the same platform, a later analysis reported.

Overall study findings and caveats: Within the approximately 130 validation repertoires, first-cohort TCR clusters tended to co-occur, according to a later analysis. The dataset shows that most TCR sequences were rare, while some public TCRs occurred in many donors.

Among the 110 or so subjects of the validation cohort, separate from the 666-subject first cohort, were the donors. Measured with immunoSEQ multiplex PCR; TCRdb has only the in-frame clones, and not every one. This repertoire shows 150,000 to 200,000 clones, roughly 91% found once; its top ten account for 4% to 4.5%. The rearrangement links TRBV15 to TRBJ2-1; 7 positions match TRBD2. The source is a man in his late teens or twenties in good health and CMV-seropositive. Specimen: PBMCs. CDR3 nucleotides: TGTGCCACCAGCAGAGATAACGGGAGGAATTACAATGAGCAGTTCTTC. Protein product: CATSRDNGRNYNEQFF.